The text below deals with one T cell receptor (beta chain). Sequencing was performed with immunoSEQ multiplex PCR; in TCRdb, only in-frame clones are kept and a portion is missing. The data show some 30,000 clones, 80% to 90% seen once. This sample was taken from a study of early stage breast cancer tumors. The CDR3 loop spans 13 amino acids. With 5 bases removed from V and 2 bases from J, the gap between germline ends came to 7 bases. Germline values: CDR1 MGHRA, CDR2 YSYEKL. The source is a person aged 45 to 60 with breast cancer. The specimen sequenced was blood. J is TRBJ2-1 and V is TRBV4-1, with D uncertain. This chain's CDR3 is CASSAAAYNEQFF. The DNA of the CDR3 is TGCGCCAGCAGCGCCGCTGCCTACAATGAGCAGTTCTTC.